This TCR beta chain was sequenced in a study of T cell responses to AZD1222 COVID-19 vaccine. Background on the study: Pooling was applied to second doses at about 4 or about 12 weeks.

This CDR3 comprises 14 residues. Germline values: CDR1 GTSNPN, CDR2 SVGIG (reference sequence). The V gene end was trimmed by 2 bases and the J gene end by 2 bases; junction bases not matched to a gene: 3. Overall study findings and caveats: In a largely white British group with more females than males, clonal diversity was possibly underestimated. Spike-specific TCR repertoires showed rising breadth and depth after two AZD1222 doses.

This table comes from immunoSEQ multiplex PCR, and its TCRdb copy is limited to in-frame clones, with some not included. Among 95,000 to 120,000 clones listed, 86% were seen once. Turning to this clone: The antigen remains undetermined.

Material: peripheral blood, obtained on day 0 of AZD1222 vaccination. The TCR originated in an adult in good health. The rearrangement links TRBV30 to TRBJ2-5, with 9 nucleotides matching TRBD1. The CDR3 nucleotides read TGTGCCTGGAGTCCAGGGACAGGGCAAGAGACCCAGTACTTC. It is translated as CAWSPGTGQETQYF.